A single T cell receptor (beta chain) is shown here with its context. No cognate antigen has been identified for it. Nothing much larger sits one base from this clone, and base qualities are not available. These data come from a study of early T cells in non-severe SARS-CoV-2 infection (dated by TCRdb to about 2021). Regarding the study in general: Bulk RNA from unsorted whole blood was used for TCR sequencing, so alpha and beta chains could not be paired. Overall study outcomes, separate from this receptor: VDJdb matching was skewed toward anti-spike CD8 responses, so virus-specific expansions were likely underestimated and private and CD4 specificities were missed.

Spanning cysteine to phenylalanine, the CDR3 consists of 19 amino acids. The DNA shown is the 57-base CDR3, in frame from base 1. The junction shows trimming of 5 bases on V and 0 bases on J, and the gene matches do not reach 12 bases of it. The germline V gene (reference sequence) specifies SEHNR as CDR1 and FQNEAQ as CDR2. The library was obtained by 5' RACE. Sequencing was performed on a NextSeq 500. In the TCR library protocol, unique molecular identifiers were attached to individual cDNA molecules to correct for PCR bias and sequencing error. Both TCR alpha and beta chains were sequenced, and tight co-correlation was observed between alpha and beta sequence abundances in each sample. The published analysis was carried out like this. V gene, J gene and CDR3 annotation of TCR sequences was performed with Decombinator V4. TCRs were defined as expanded if a significant change between any two time points was detected under a Poisson model with p below 0.0001. TCR abundances were normalised to the total number of TCRs sequenced in each sample and reported as counts per million. TRAV1-2 paired with TRAJ12, TRAJ20 or TRAJ33 defined MAIT TCRs, while TRAV10 paired with TRAJ18 defined iNKT TCRs. VDJdb, accessed on 1 November 2021, was searched for TCRs annotated for CMV, EBV and SARS-CoV-2, and TCRs annotated for more than one antigen were excluded. The public sequencing data were trimmed at Q25 with fastp and processed into clonotypes with MiXCR by TCRdb, which kept only in-frame beta chains. Every entry covers one CDR3 protein and lists the most common genes and DNA from its rows. In this record, the V and J calls reflect TCRdb's handling and not the investigators' own analysis. Within this sample are more than 50,000 distinct CDR3 sequences, with roughly 12% of them counted one time only. Together, the top ten hold 1.2% to 1.5% of the sample.

This was a case-control study nested in a cohort of healthcare workers in London, UK, who had nasopharyngeal swab PCR tests and blood samples taken every week. Healthcare workers were recruited between 23 and 31 March 2020, during the week of the UK lockdown, and were followed weekly for up to 16 weeks. The sequences come from whole blood, collected at baseline. Recombination joined TRBV7-9 with TRBJ2-1; 11 middle bases align to TRBD2. This receptor was taken from an adult who was a healthcare worker with PCR-confirmed SARS-CoV-2 infection or an uninfected control (not recorded which). CDR3 reads: CASSPPRPSGRPSYNEQFF. The DNA is as follows: TGTGCCAGCAGCCCGCCGAGACCTAGCGGGAGGCCCTCCTACAATGAGCAGTTCTTC.